Listed here is a single TCR beta chain. Its specificity is unknown. Repertoires were generated with immunoSEQ multiplex PCR, while TCRdb's copy carries only in-frame clones and drops some. The sample carries around 30,000 clones, just over 90% recorded once. The data stem from a study of T cells in tuberculosis. Study observations and caveats: Smaller distances to GMM-specific TCRs suggested their expansion in active tuberculosis.

Each clinical donor contributed on average around 110,000 T cells from unsorted cryopreserved PBMC. The germline CDR1 and CDR2 sequences are SGHRS and YFSETQ. The CDR3 covers 17 residues. Trimming removed 2 bases from V and 2 bases from J; junction bases left unmatched: 10. The V and J genes are TRBV5-1 and TRBJ2-5; 9 positions match TRBD2. The sequenced material came from PBMCs. The clonotype was recovered from a donor aged 10-29 years with latent tuberculosis or without tuberculosis infection. The CDR3 is CASSLRPLAGAQETQYF. CDR3 nucleotide sequence: TGCGCCAGCAGCTTACGGCCGTTAGCGGGGGCACAAGAGACCCAGTACTTC.